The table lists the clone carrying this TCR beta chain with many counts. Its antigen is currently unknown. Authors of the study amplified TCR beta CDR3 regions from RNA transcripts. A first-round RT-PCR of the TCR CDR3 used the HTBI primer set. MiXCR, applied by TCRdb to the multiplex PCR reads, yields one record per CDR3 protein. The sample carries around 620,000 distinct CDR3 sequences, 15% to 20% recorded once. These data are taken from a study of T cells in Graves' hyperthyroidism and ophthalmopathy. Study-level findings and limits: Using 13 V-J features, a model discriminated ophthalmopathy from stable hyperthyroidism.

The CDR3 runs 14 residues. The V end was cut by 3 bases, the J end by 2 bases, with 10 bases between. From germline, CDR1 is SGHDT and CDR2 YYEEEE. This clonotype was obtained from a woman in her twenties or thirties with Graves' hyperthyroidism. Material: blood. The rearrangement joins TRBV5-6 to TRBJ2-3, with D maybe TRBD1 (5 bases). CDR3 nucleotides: TGTGCCAGCAGCTGGGGCGAGATCACAGATACGCAGTATTTT. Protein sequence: CASSWGEITDTQYF.